This entry features one T cell receptor (beta chain) sequence. Only in-frame clones appear in the TCRdb table, and some are missing; sequencing was by immunoSEQ multiplex PCR. The sample lists about 54,000 clones, about nine tenths seen once, with 10% to 15% in the top ten. The record originates from a study of OX40 agonist ivuxolimab in advanced cancers. Across the study: Partial responses, seen in three patients, involved one hepatocellular carcinoma and two cutaneous melanomas.

J gave up 8 bases and V 4 bases, and 9 bases lay outside the gene matches. The germline V gene encodes CDR1 SGHRS and CDR2 YFSETQ. This CDR3 contains 15 residues. The chain uses TRBV5-1 and TRBJ1-4, with 9 bases that match TRBD1. This receptor was identified in an adult with an advanced solid tumor such as melanoma, head and neck, liver or kidney cancer. This specimen was CD4+ or CD8+ T cells sorted from blood, taken in a trial of the OX40 agonist ivuxolimab. This CDR3 is CASSLLQGAGEKLFF. The CDR3 DNA reads as TGCGCCAGCAGCCTACTACAGGGGGCTGGGGAAAAACTGTTTTTT.